This T cell receptor (beta chain) was identified in a study of shared clonotypes between healthy human individuals (dated by TCRdb to 2019 to 2021). General notes on the study: The cohort included three men and a couple of women between 18 and 49 years of age. Libraries were prepared and TCR repertoires were sequenced by different laboratories using diverse techniques, in order to increase sequencing depth and limit assay-specific biases. For each donor, CD4 naive and CD4 memory were each run on three plates, CD8 naive on two plates, and CD8 memory on one plate. Per donor, leukapheresis produced somewhere between about 0.9 and 9 billion PBMCs. Blood TCR repertoires of a handful of healthy adults were deeply sequenced to estimate repertoire size and the extent of clonotype sharing between individuals.

Study-level results and caveats: Incomplete sequencing was indicated by rarefaction of sorted-subset datasets, despite the large sequencing depth. Clonotypes shared by all four sorted-subset donors showed higher generation probabilities than non-shared clonotypes. Naive subsets generally had larger estimated clonotype richness than memory subsets did. Sampling was restricted to blood, and TCR repertoires in tissues likely differ from the TCR repertoires found in blood. Based on pairwise subsampling, the degree of clonotype sharing among donors was expected to be affected by sequencing depth. The small number of donors limited the genetic and exposure-history diversity represented. Roughly 5% of naive CD4, 3.5% of naive CD8, 2.3% of memory CD4, and 0.35% to 0.4% of memory CD8 clonotypes were shared across several donors.

TCR CDR3 regions were amplified from genomic DNA by multiplex PCR using the deep immunoSEQ assay. For each cell subset, the extracted genomic DNA was distributed evenly across all wells of several immunoSEQ 96-well plates, and each plate served as one replicate. For sorted subsets, each replicate PCR was loaded with 200 ng genomic DNA, equivalent to 32,000 or so T cell genomes. Purified libraries were measured with a Qubit 3.0 fluorometer, size-checked on a Bioanalyzer 2100, and measured again with the KAPA Library Quantification kit. Every immunoSEQ 96-well plate was sequenced on a dedicated single-read 150-cycle Illumina NextSeq 550 flow cell. On the study's bioinformatics: Because the immunoSEQ output held only junctional sequences and lacked quality scores, the filtering could not match the filtering applied to full-length reads. To assign V/J genes and CDR3, sequences were annotated using PyIR, a Python wrapper for IgBLAST v1.9, with IMGT germline references. Reads were removed for weak V/J assignments (E-value above 1e-6), missing CDR3, stop codons, out-of-frame junctions, or ambiguous translated residues. V3J clonotypes were defined as sequences sharing the same inferred V gene, J gene, and CDR3 amino acid sequence. To compute the percentage overlap between repertoires, the number of shared unique clonotypes was divided by the size of the smaller repertoire. Three approaches were used to assess repertoire richness: RTK rarefaction, the Chao1 estimator, and Recon v2.1 estimates of unobserved clonotypes. Generation probabilities were computed with OLGA for all TCRbeta clonotypes obtained by the gDNA method from several donors. In its TCRdb copy, this immuneACCESS table keeps in-frame sequences only and misses some clones. Where compared with another copy, unresolved V genes explain less than half of these, and the others have no known cause. Clone size and V and J calls were adopted from that table, with D and trimming inferred from the DNA. The sample table holds about 1.1 million clones, of which roughly 74% were seen once. The ten top clones hold approximately 0.56% of the sample.

For this clone: There is no known antigen for this receptor. No base quality information exists; no much larger clone differs at one position.

The germline V gene yields MGHDK for CDR1 and SYGVNS for CDR2. Trimming at the junction amounts to 2 bases on V and 8 bases on J, and the germline ends lie 16 bases apart. CDR3 length: 15 amino acids, cysteine to phenylalanine. Only the CDR3 region is kept as DNA, spanning 45 bases read in frame from base 1. Healthy HIV-negative adults with no recently reported acute infections or vaccinations were included as donors. Every donor was a Caucasian adult residing in Nashville, Tennessee, USA. CD4+ T cells were enriched by magnetic negative selection, after which naive cells were positively selected on CD45RA and the negative fraction was taken as the memory subset. Blood was collected by leukapheresis, and PBMCs were isolated by Ficoll-Histopaque density gradient centrifugation and then cryopreserved in liquid nitrogen vapor phase. Purity and quantity of every magnetically sorted T cell population were checked by analytical flow cytometry. Genomic DNA was isolated from every sorted fraction and measured by UV absorbance on a Nanodrop 2000c.

The V gene is TRBV25-1 and the J gene is TRBJ2-1; the D gene is perhaps TRBD2, on 6 matching bases. This clonotype was sampled from a man aged 18 to 35 in good health. Some clones in this sample may be carry-over from other donors' samples. The sample comprised memory CD4+ T cells from PBMCs. In the paper's terms, the cell subset or site label means: CD45RA-negative fraction. The CDR3 region: CASSERTGRADEQFF. The sequence in DNA is TGTGCCAGCAGTGAAAGAACCGGGAGAGCCGATGAGCAGTTCTTC.